Listed here are 8 T cell receptor beta chains from one sample, sequenced in a study of response to subunit inactivated influenza vaccine. TCRdb fed the RT-PCR reads into MiXCR, producing one record per CDR3 protein. The sample has more than 400,000 distinct CDR3 sequences, approximately 10% seen once. Source: PBMCs from blood, taken 45 days after vaccination. The source is a man aged 45 to 65 who received an inactivated influenza vaccine.

This clonotype has a handful of counts. The CDR3 DNA follows: TGCAGTGCTAGAGATGGGGCTAGCGGGGGGACCTTAGGCGGGGAGCTGTTTTTT. It encodes CSARDGASGGTLGGELFF. The gene calls are TRBV20-1 and TRBJ2-2; 11 bases line up with TRBD2. CDR1 and CDR2 from the germline V gene are DFQATT and SNEGSKA (reference sequence). The CDR3 has 18 amino acids. The J segment lost 7 bases and the V segment lost 0 bases, leaving 13 bases of the junction unmatched.

This clonotype was recorded a few times. The chain couples TRBV4-1 to TRBJ2-4, with D maybe TRBD2 (5 bases). The germline V and J ends were trimmed by 0 bases and 8 bases, with 17 bases remaining between them. The CDR3 sequence is 16 residues long. The germline V gene has CDR1 MGHRA and CDR2 YSYEKL. CDR3 loop: CASSQESQPEADIQYF. In DNA form, the CDR3 reads TGCGCCAGCAGCCAAGAAAGTCAACCGGAGGCAGACATTCAGTACTTC.

This clonotype was seen ten or more times. This chain uses TRBV7-2 with TRBJ2-2; D is unclear. Per the germline V gene, CDR1 is SGHTA and CDR2 is FQGNSA. V lost 3 bases and J 6 bases, leaving 2 bases between the germline ends. The CDR3 spans 11 residues. CDR3 nucleotides: TGTGCCAGCAGCTTCGCCGGGGAGCTGTTTTTT. It is translated as CASSFAGELFF.

The chain is built from TRBV16 and TRBJ1-4, with a possible D match to TRBD1 (6 bases). Germline-derived CDR1 and CDR2 are KGHSY and FQNENV. The CDR3 has 21 residues. Trimming cost V 0 bases and J 0 bases, with 23 bases left between them. CDR3 nucleotides: TGTGCCAGCAGCCAATCAGGGGGGGCGCAGGCTCCCCACACAACTAATGAAAAACTGTTTTTT. Translation gives CASSQSGGAQAPHTTNEKLFF.

This chain links TRBV4-2 with TRBJ2-7; D gene ambiguous. Germline CDR1 reads LGHNA; CDR2 reads YNFKEQ. This CDR3 is 13 amino acids long. Trimming stripped 1 base from V and 4 bases from J, with 8 bases between. The CDR3 nucleotides read TGTGCCAGCAGCCAAGGGGATTTGTACGAGCAGTACTTC. Translated, it gives CASSQGDLYEQYF.

This clonotype came up many times. A much larger clone is a single base away; this may be a read error. The genes are TRBV20-1 and TRBJ2-7; D is possibly TRBD1 or TRBD2 (5 bases each). The CDR3 is 16 amino acids. CDR1 is DFQATT and CDR2 is SNEGSKA in the germline V gene (reference sequence). The CDR3 DNA follows: TGCTGTGCTAGAGATGGGGACCTGAAAAGCTCCTACGAGCAGTACTTC. Amino acids: CCARDGDLKSSYEQYF.

This clonotype occurred a few times. The chain links TRBV12-3 or TRBV12-4 to TRBJ2-2; no clear D gene. The V gene lost 4 bases and the J gene lost 4 bases, with 10 bases spanning the gap. The CDR3 is 14 amino acids. This CDR3 reads CASSYQQSTGELFF. CDR3 coding DNA: TGTGCCAGCAGTTATCAGCAGAGCACCGGGGAGCTGTTTTTT.

This chain uses TRBV3-1 with TRBJ2-2; D may be TRBD1 (6 bases). Trimming took 4 bases from V and 8 from J, leaving 17 bases between them. The CDR3 consists of 15 residues. CDR1 and CDR2 (germline): LGHDT, YNNKEL (reference sequence). Here the CDR3 DNA reads TGTGCCAGCAGCCCTAACATACAGGGCGTTGGGGAGCTGTTTTTT. Its translation: CASSPNIQGVGELFF.